This is a list of T cell receptor beta chains from one sample in a study of T cell repertoires in cytomegalovirus infection. TCRdb analysed the reads with MiXCR anew, one entry per CDR3 protein. The sample holds about a million distinct CDR3 sequences; approximately 33% are singletons and the top ten take roughly 12%. These receptors are not linked to any known antigen. Sequencing used cultured CD8+ T cells from PBMCs, obtained from culture after CMV antigen stimulation. These TCRs come from a human donor in good health (CMV status not recorded). Some clones in this sample may be carry-over from other donors' samples. CDR3s include the opening cysteine and the closing phenylalanine or tryptophan. The D gene is left open where the match is weak. Part of the rows lack a size; the others show once, few, many or a class for expanded clones.

clone_size	j_call	v_call	d_call	cdr3_aa	cdr3_nt
NA	TRBJ2-5	TRBV12-3/TRBV12-4	NA	CASSFSKAGAQETQYF	TGTGCCAGCAGTTTCAGTAAGGCGGGGGCCCAAGAGACCCAGTACTTC
many	TRBJ2-5	TRBV7-7	NA	CASSLSEQGTGETQYF	TGTGCTAGCAGCTTATCTGAACAGGGGACTGGGGAGACCCAGTACTTC
few	TRBJ2-5	TRBV28	NA	CASSFGDARGTQYF	TGTGCCAGCAGTTTCGGGGACGCGAGGGGGACCCAGTACTTC
few	TRBJ2-1	TRBV15	NA	CATSRDRRAKEYNEQFF	TGTGCCACCAGCAGAGATCGTAGGGCTAAGGAGTACAATGAGCAGTTCTTC
many	TRBJ1-5	TRBV7-6	TRBD1	CASSPTGGNQPQHF	TGTGCCAGCAGTCCTACAGGGGGCAATCAGCCCCAGCATTTT
few	TRBJ1-1	TRBV5-4	TRBD1	CASSSEIGTGKDTEAFF	TGTGCCAGCAGCTCCGAAATTGGGACAGGGAAGGACACTGAAGCTTTCTTT
NA	TRBJ2-3	TRBV5-1	NA	CASSKFVGTDTQYF	TGCGCCAGCAGCAAATTCGTAGGCACAGATACGCAGTATTTT
NA	TRBJ1-1	TRBV10-1	NA	CASSNRAIQGMNTEAFF	TGCGCCAGCAGTAATCGGGCCATACAGGGAATGAACACTGAAGCTTTCTTT
NA	TRBJ2-5	TRBV20-1	TRBD1	CSAKWDSGTQYF	TGCAGTGCTAAGTGGGACAGTGGGACCCAGTACTTC
few	TRBJ2-1	TRBV7-3	TRBD1	CASSSQEGTGVNEQFF	TGTGCCAGCAGCTCCCAGGAGGGGACAGGGGTCAATGAGCAGTTCTTC
NA	TRBJ2-3	TRBV24-1	TRBD2	CATSEAGLAGSTDTQYF	TGTGCCACCAGTGAAGCCGGACTAGCGGGGAGCACAGATACGCAGTATTTT
NA	TRBJ2-3	TRBV6-6	TRBD2	CASSLIAGASTDTQYF	TGTGCCAGCAGTCTGATAGCGGGGGCTAGCACAGATACGCAGTATTTT
few	TRBJ2-5	TRBV6-6	TRBD2	CASSYSKTRTSGGETQYF	TGTGCCAGCAGTTACTCGAAAACTCGGACTAGCGGGGGAGAGACCCAGTACTTC
NA	TRBJ1-2	TRBV7-4	NA	CASSLGGALPNYGYTF	TGTGCCAGCAGCTTAGGAGGCGCACTCCCTAACTATGGCTACACCTTC
NA	TRBJ2-7	TRBV4-1	NA	CASSRNGEQYF	TGCGCCAGCAGCAGAAACGGAGAGCAGTACTTC
NA	TRBJ2-7	TRBV6-5	NA	CASSYSQGNYEQYF	TGTGCCAGCAGTTACTCGCAGGGTAACTACGAGCAGTACTTC
NA	TRBJ2-1	TRBV9	TRBD2	CASSGRLAGGQDEQFF	TGTGCCAGCAGCGGACGACTAGCGGGGGGGCAGGATGAGCAGTTCTTC
NA	TRBJ1-4	TRBV12-3/TRBV12-4	NA	CASSSANEKLFF	TGTGCCAGCAGTTCAGCTAATGAAAAACTGTTTTTT
few	TRBJ1-2	TRBV27	TRBD1	CASSISLGTGAYGYTF	TGTGCCAGCAGCATCTCCTTAGGGACAGGGGCCTATGGCTACACCTTC
many	TRBJ2-4	TRBV7-2	NA	CASSFLDLIQYF	TGTGCCAGCAGCTTCCTAGACCTAATTCAGTACTTC
NA	TRBJ2-1	TRBV2	NA	CASTEGVEGENEQFF	TGTGCCAGCACTGAGGGTGTTGAGGGCGAGAATGAGCAGTTCTTC
NA	TRBJ1-1	TRBV15	TRBD1	CATSRDKDRRVAEAFF	TGTGCCACCAGCAGGGATAAGGACAGGCGGGTCGCTGAAGCTTTCTTT
few	TRBJ2-7	TRBV20-1	NA	CSAWDDSYEQYF	TGCAGTGCGTGGGACGATTCCTACGAGCAGTACTTC
NA	TRBJ1-2	TRBV13	NA	CASSSQGWGGSDGYTF	TGTGCCAGCAGCTCGCAAGGGTGGGGAGGCTCAGATGGCTACACCTTC
few	TRBJ2-7	TRBV10-3	TRBD1	CAISEKLGQGAREQYF	TGTGCCATCAGTGAGAAACTAGGACAGGGGGCGCGAGAGCAGTACTTC
NA	TRBJ2-1	TRBV6-5	NA	CASSYSVGNEQFF	TGTGCCAGCAGTTACTCTGTGGGGAATGAGCAGTTCTTC
NA	TRBJ1-5	TRBV27	NA	CASGLSQPQHF	TGTGCCAGCGGTCTTAGTCAGCCCCAGCATTTT
NA	TRBJ1-2	TRBV27	NA	CGARGIYGYTF	TGTGGAGCGAGGGGCATCTATGGCTACACCTTC
NA	TRBJ2-3	TRBV6-5	TRBD2	CASSYSLAGGLTDTQYF	TGTGCCAGCAGTTACTCACTAGCGGGGGGCCTCACAGATACGCAGTATTTT
few	TRBJ2-1	TRBV3-1	TRBD2	CASSHASGGYNEQFF	TGTGCCAGCAGCCATGCGTCGGGGGGCTACAATGAGCAGTTCTTC
NA	TRBJ1-1	TRBV4-1	NA	CASSQATGTPWGMNTEAFF	TGCGCCAGCAGCCAAGCCACCGGGACCCCGTGGGGGATGAACACTGAAGCTTTCTTT
NA	TRBJ2-2	TRBV19	NA	CASSISGLPGELFF	TGTGCCAGTAGTATCTCAGGGCTCCCCGGGGAGCTGTTTTTT
NA	TRBJ1-1	TRBV19	TRBD1	CASSIVFLTGTNTEAFF	TGTGCCAGTAGTATCGTATTCCTGACAGGGACGAACACTGAAGCTTTCTTT
NA	TRBJ2-3	TRBV6-5	TRBD1	CASSYSGTGISPDTQYF	TGTGCCAGCAGTTATTCCGGGACAGGGATCAGCCCAGATACGCAGTATTTT
NA	TRBJ1-1	TRBV3-1	NA	CASSLERGARYLNAEAFF	TGTGCCAGCAGCCTCGAGCGCGGGGCGCGGTATTTAAATGCTGAAGCTTTCTTT
NA	TRBJ2-1	TRBV6-6	NA	CASEKGNEQFF	TGTGCCAGCGAAAAGGGCAATGAGCAGTTCTTC
NA	TRBJ2-1	TRBV7-8	TRBD1	CASSRDRGDDEQFF	TGTGCCAGCAGCCGCGACAGGGGGGATGATGAGCAGTTCTTC
few	TRBJ2-7	TRBV7-9	NA	CASSWGAEQYF	TGTGCCAGCAGCTGGGGGGCCGAGCAGTACTTC
NA	TRBJ1-6	TRBV20-1	NA	CSAPVWGGNSPLHF	TGCAGTGCTCCGGTTTGGGGAGGCAATTCACCCCTCCACTTT
few	TRBJ1-2	TRBV27	TRBD1	CASSSLGQNNYGYTF	TGTGCCAGCAGTTCCCTGGGACAGAATAACTATGGCTACACCTTC
NA	TRBJ2-1	TRBV4-1	TRBD2	CASSPHLSGDNEQFF	TGCGCCAGCAGCCCACACCTTAGCGGGGACAATGAGCAGTTCTTC
few	TRBJ2-1	TRBV19	NA	CASSIVPGNEQFF	TGTGCCAGTAGTATTGTCCCAGGGAATGAGCAGTTCTTC
few	TRBJ1-1	TRBV5-4	TRBD1	CASSLEDRDLTEAFF	TGTGCCAGCAGCTTGGAGGACAGGGACCTCACTGAAGCTTTCTTT
NA	TRBJ1-1	TRBV27	NA	CASSYSQVGNTEAFF	TGTGCCAGCAGCTACTCCCAAGTGGGGAACACTGAAGCTTTCTTT
NA	TRBJ2-3	TRBV18	TRBD1	CASSPGQGSDTQYF	TGTGCCAGCTCCCCGGGACAGGGGTCAGATACGCAGTATTTT
NA	TRBJ2-7	TRBV27	NA	CASSLSSSAYEQYF	TGTGCCAGCAGTTTATCGTCGTCAGCCTACGAGCAGTACTTC
NA	TRBJ2-1	TRBV6-2/TRBV6-3	NA	CASSKYYEQFF	TGTGCCAGCAGTAAATATTATGAGCAGTTCTTC
many	TRBJ2-2	TRBV9	TRBD2	CASSAPFGTSGGAFGTGELFF	TGTGCCAGCAGCGCCCCATTTGGGACTAGCGGGGGGGCCTTTGGAACCGGGGAGCTGTTTTTT
many	TRBJ2-5	TRBV7-9	NA	CASIHAGYQETQYF	TGTGCCAGCATCCACGCTGGCTATCAAGAGACCCAGTACTTC
NA	TRBJ1-2	TRBV4-1	NA	CASSQGDIPISYGYTF	TGCGCCAGCAGCCAAGGGGACATTCCGATAAGCTATGGCTACACCTTC
NA	TRBJ1-1	TRBV12-3/TRBV12-4	NA	CASSFRPGNTEAFF	TGTGCCAGCAGTTTTAGGCCCGGGAACACTGAAGCTTTCTTT
NA	TRBJ1-1	TRBV4-1	NA	CASSHVGQGTEAFF	TGCGCCAGCAGCCACGTAGGACAAGGCACTGAAGCTTTCTTT
NA	TRBJ1-1	TRBV12-3/TRBV12-4	TRBD1	CASSSGTGMWTEAFF	TGTGCCAGCAGTAGCGGGACAGGGATGTGGACTGAAGCTTTCTTT
few	TRBJ1-5	TRBV12-3/TRBV12-4	TRBD1	CASSRTGEKPQHF	TGTGCCAGCAGTCGGACAGGGGAAAAGCCCCAGCATTTT
few	TRBJ2-3	TRBV6-2/TRBV6-3	NA	CASSYSKDTQYF	TGTGCCAGCAGTTACTCGAAAGATACGCAGTATTTT
few	TRBJ1-5	TRBV7-9	NA	CASSHQTENQPQHF	TGTGCCAGCAGCCACCAGACAGAAAATCAGCCCCAGCATTTT
many	TRBJ2-4	TRBV7-2	TRBD2	CASSPSPGLAGGDIQYF	TGTGCCAGCAGCCCCTCCCCGGGACTAGCGGGGGGAGACATTCAGTACTTC
NA	TRBJ2-1	TRBV2	TRBD1	CASPTGGAEQFF	TGTGCCAGTCCGACAGGGGGCGCTGAGCAGTTCTTC